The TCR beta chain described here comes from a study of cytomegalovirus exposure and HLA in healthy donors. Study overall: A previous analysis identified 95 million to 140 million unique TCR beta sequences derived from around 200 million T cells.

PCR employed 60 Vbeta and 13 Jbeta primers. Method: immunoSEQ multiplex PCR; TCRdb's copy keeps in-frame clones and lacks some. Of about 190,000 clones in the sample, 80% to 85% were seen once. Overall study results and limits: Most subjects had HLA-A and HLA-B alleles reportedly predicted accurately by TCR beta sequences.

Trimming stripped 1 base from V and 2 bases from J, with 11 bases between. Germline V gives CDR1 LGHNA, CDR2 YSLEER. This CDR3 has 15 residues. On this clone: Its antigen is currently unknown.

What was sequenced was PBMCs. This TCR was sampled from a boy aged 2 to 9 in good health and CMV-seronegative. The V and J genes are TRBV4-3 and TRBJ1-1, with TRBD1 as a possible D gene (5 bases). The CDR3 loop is CASSQVEGTNTEAFF. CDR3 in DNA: TGCGCCAGCAGCCAAGTAGAAGGGACTAACACTGAAGCTTTCTTT.